This T cell receptor (beta chain) was sequenced in a study of T-cell reconstitution after alpha-beta-depleted transplantation in children (TCRdb year 2016). Background on the whole study: The study quantitatively tracked T-cell immune reconstitution after TCRalphabeta/CD19-depleted allogeneic hematopoietic cell transplantation in children using TCR repertoire profiling.

Remarks on this clonotype: Its antigen is not yet known. No base qualities exist here, and no much larger clone lies one base off it.

General study outcomes and caveats: The frequencies of hyperexpanded clones fell over the following months, and after one year, T-cell counts and TCRbeta diversity were mostly attributed to newly produced T cells. The apparently early recovery of alphabetaT-cell counts about two months after transplant reportedly depended on only several hundred rapidly expanded clones that came from non-depleted graft cells. The high TCRbeta diversity at day 60 in some patients was ascribed to recipient T cells and intrathymic progenitors that had survived conditioning.

V sheds 1 base and J sheds 7 bases, leaving 17 bases between their ends. The CDR3 runs 17 residues from the cysteine to the phenylalanine. Only CDR3 DNA is held: 51 bases, read in frame from base 1. For CDR1 and CDR2, the germline V gene lists SGHTA and FQGNSA. The sample's treatment or condition label, decoded: allogeneic hematopoietic cell transplantation with graft depleted of TCRalphabeta T cells and CD19 B cells. Transplant recipients were children who received TCRalphabeta/CD19-depleted allogeneic hematopoietic cell grafts. The protocol used for the library was PCR. The run used an Illumina HiSeq 2500. TCR library preparation used molecular barcoding, with unique molecular identifiers applied to normalize quantification of the TCRbeta repertoire. Using fastp trimming at Q25 and MiXCR clonotype assembly, TCRdb reanalyzed the public sequencing data and kept in-frame beta chains. Here each entry gathers all rows of one CDR3 protein and keeps the most common genes and DNA. The sample contains about 980,000 distinct CDR3 sequences, under 30% of them found a single time. The ten largest clones represent approximately 30% of the sample.

The TCR sequence derives from a boy younger than two who had a stem cell transplant for SCID, so the T cells may come from the graft donor. Recombination connected TRBV7-2 to TRBJ1-6; the D gene cannot be resolved reliably. The specimen was PBMCs, mostly from graft donor cells, collected 360 days after TCRalphabeta/CD19-depleted stem cell transplant. Here is the DNA: TGTGCCAGCAGCTTAGTGGAGTCCCAACCGGCGAATTCACCCCTCCACTTT. This yields the protein CASSLVESQPANSPLHF. The full variable domain, completed from the reference TRBV7-2 and TRBJ1-6 proteins outside the CDR3, reads GAGVSQSPSNKVTEKGKDVELRCDPISGHTALYWYRQSLGQGLEFLIYFQGNSAPDKSGLPSDRFSAERTGGSVSTLTIQRTQQEDSAVYLCASSLVESQPANSPLHFGNGTRLTVT.